The TCR beta chain under discussion was sequenced for a study of T cells in Graves' hyperthyroidism and ophthalmopathy. On the study more broadly: Blood was drawn when the patient was first diagnosed and still untreated.

When ophthalmopathy did not progress within 18 months, Graves' hyperthyroidism was considered stable. Any patient presenting with uncontrolled infection, other autoimmune disease, pregnancy or lactation was left out. Diagnosing involved the use of clinical symptoms, serum thyroxine and TRAb, thyroid ultrasound and orbital computed tomography. Template material for amplifying TCR beta CDR3 regions consisted of RNA transcripts. Researchers ran a first-round RT-PCR on the TCR CDR3 using the HTBI primer set. TCRdb reanalysed the multiplex PCR reads using MiXCR and keeps one entry per CDR3 protein. The table records roughly 380,000 distinct CDR3 sequences, roughly 13% of them present only once. Many counts were recorded for this clonotype. V was cut by 4 bases and J by 7 bases, with 17 bases left in between. The CDR3 runs to 14 residues. Germline values: CDR1 SGHTS, CDR2 YDEGEE.

Sequencing was done on a sample of blood. The chain carries TRBV5-8 and TRBJ1-2, with D perhaps TRBD1 (6 bases). This TCR was sampled from a woman in her late teens or twenties with Graves' hyperthyroidism. The CDR3 reads CASSPRRGAGGYTF. CDR3 in DNA: TGTGCCAGCAGCCCCAGGCGGGGGGCGGGTGGCTACACCTTC.